Listed below are T cell receptor beta chains from one sample, sequenced in a study of PD-L1 blockade in urothelial cancer. Method: immunoSEQ multiplex PCR; TCRdb's copy keeps in-frame clones and lacks some. This repertoire shows 98,000 or so clones, around 89% found once; its top ten account for around 1.6%. Specimen: PBMCs, collected around atezolizumab (anti-PD-L1) treatment. The receptors were gathered from a man aged 60 to 75 with urothelial cancer. The CDR3 runs from the conserved cysteine through the conserved F or W. The order of the fields is D gene, V gene, J gene, clone size, CDR3 protein, CDR3 DNA. A D gene is named only where the DNA matches it firmly. Clone size is stated in some rows and not others, as once, few, many or a class when expanded.

d_call: -
v_call: TRBV19
j_call: TRBJ1-4
clone_size: -
cdr3_aa: CASSITDVNEKLFF
cdr3_nt: TGTGCCAGTAGTATCACAGATGTAAATGAAAAACTGTTTTTT

d_call: TRBD1
v_call: TRBV29-1
j_call: TRBJ2-3
clone_size: -
cdr3_aa: CSAAGTGGTDTQYF
cdr3_nt: TGCAGCGCGGCAGGGACAGGGGGCACAGATACGCAGTATTTT

d_call: -
v_call: TRBV30
j_call: TRBJ1-2
clone_size: -
cdr3_aa: CAWIRGGQFGYTF
cdr3_nt: TGTGCCTGGATAAGGGGCGGACAGTTTGGCTACACCTTC

d_call: TRBD2
v_call: TRBV9
j_call: TRBJ2-7
clone_size: -
cdr3_aa: CASSVGPSSGSLHYEQYF
cdr3_nt: TGTGCCAGCAGCGTGGGCCCCTCTAGCGGGAGTCTCCACTACGAGCAGTACTTC

d_call: -
v_call: TRBV7-6
j_call: TRBJ1-4
clone_size: -
cdr3_aa: CASSKGAGRVPATNEKLFF
cdr3_nt: TGTGCCAGCAGCAAAGGGGCAGGGAGGGTACCGGCAACTAATGAAAAACTGTTTTTT

d_call: -
v_call: TRBV7-2
j_call: TRBJ2-5
clone_size: once
cdr3_aa: CASSYQGGQETQYF
cdr3_nt: TGTGCCAGCAGCTATCAGGGGGGCCAAGAGACCCAGTACTTC

d_call: TRBD1
v_call: TRBV5-1
j_call: TRBJ1-1
clone_size: -
cdr3_aa: CASTFSGGITEAFF
cdr3_nt: TGCGCCAGTACTTTCTCAGGGGGGATCACTGAAGCTTTCTTT

d_call: TRBD2
v_call: TRBV7-9
j_call: TRBJ2-1
clone_size: -
cdr3_aa: CASSRGPGLAYNEQFF
cdr3_nt: TGTGCCAGCAGCCGCGGGCCGGGACTAGCTTACAATGAGCAGTTCTTC

d_call: -
v_call: TRBV11-2
j_call: TRBJ1-6
clone_size: few
cdr3_aa: CASSRQVVDSPLHF
cdr3_nt: TGTGCCAGCAGCCGACAGGTTGTGGATTCACCCCTCCACTTT

d_call: TRBD1
v_call: TRBV4-2
j_call: TRBJ1-6
clone_size: once
cdr3_aa: CASREGQDNSPLHF
cdr3_nt: TGTGCCAGCAGGGAGGGACAGGATAATTCACCCCTCCACTTT

d_call: -
v_call: TRBV5-8
j_call: TRBJ1-1
clone_size: -
cdr3_aa: CASSPSDTEAFF
cdr3_nt: TGTGCCAGCAGCCCCTCGGACACGGAAGCTTTCTTT

d_call: -
v_call: TRBV4-3
j_call: TRBJ2-2
clone_size: -
cdr3_aa: CASSPQVPNTGELFF
cdr3_nt: TGCGCCAGCAGCCCCCAGGTTCCGAACACCGGGGAGCTGTTTTTT

d_call: -
v_call: TRBV2
j_call: TRBJ2-1
clone_size: -
cdr3_aa: CASSDKAIDEQFF
cdr3_nt: TGTGCCAGCAGTGATAAAGCTATCGATGAGCAGTTCTTC

d_call: TRBD2
v_call: TRBV7-2
j_call: TRBJ2-1
clone_size: -
cdr3_aa: CASSPRGSGGSVNEQFF
cdr3_nt: TGTGCCAGCAGCCCCCGAGGGAGCGGGGGGTCGGTCAATGAGCAGTTCTTC

d_call: TRBD1
v_call: TRBV28
j_call: TRBJ1-4
clone_size: -
cdr3_aa: CASRDSNNEKLFF
cdr3_nt: TGTGCCAGCCGGGACAGCAATAATGAAAAACTGTTTTTT

d_call: -
v_call: TRBV7-2
j_call: TRBJ2-1
clone_size: -
cdr3_aa: CASRRGGAGDYNEQFF
cdr3_nt: TGTGCCAGCAGACGAGGGGGGGCAGGAGACTACAATGAGCAGTTCTTC

d_call: -
v_call: TRBV7-9
j_call: TRBJ2-7
clone_size: -
cdr3_aa: CASSPSRDTPYEQYF
cdr3_nt: TGTGCCAGCAGCCCCAGCCGGGACACACCCTACGAGCAGTACTTC

d_call: TRBD2
v_call: TRBV5-5
j_call: TRBJ2-1
clone_size: -
cdr3_aa: CASSSYRTSGYNEQFF
cdr3_nt: TGTGCCAGCAGCTCCTACCGGACTAGCGGTTACAATGAGCAGTTCTTC

d_call: -
v_call: TRBV30
j_call: TRBJ2-1
clone_size: -
cdr3_aa: CAWSVLVSGAKFF
cdr3_nt: TGTGCCTGGAGTGTACTAGTTTCAGGGGCCAAGTTCTTC

d_call: -
v_call: TRBV7-9
j_call: TRBJ1-1
clone_size: -
cdr3_aa: CASSFIGNTEAFF
cdr3_nt: TGTGCCAGCAGCTTTATCGGGAACACTGAAGCTTTCTTT

d_call: TRBD2
v_call: TRBV2
j_call: TRBJ2-7
clone_size: -
cdr3_aa: CASSETSGIYEQYF
cdr3_nt: TGTGCCAGCAGTGAGACTAGCGGGATCTACGAGCAGTACTTC

d_call: TRBD2
v_call: TRBV5-5
j_call: TRBJ2-3
clone_size: -
cdr3_aa: CASSLDNPLAGGRDTQYF
cdr3_nt: TGTGCCAGCAGCTTGGATAATCCTCTAGCGGGAGGTAGAGATACGCAGTATTTT

d_call: TRBD1
v_call: TRBV4-2
j_call: TRBJ1-1
clone_size: -
cdr3_aa: CASSPSGQGNTEAFF
cdr3_nt: TGTGCCAGCAGCCCCAGCGGACAGGGCAACACTGAAGCTTTCTTT

d_call: -
v_call: TRBV7-2
j_call: TRBJ2-3
clone_size: -
cdr3_aa: CASSSSGDLSGYTQYF
cdr3_nt: TGTGCCAGCAGCTCCTCCGGGGACCTTAGCGGATATACGCAGTATTTT

d_call: -
v_call: TRBV9
j_call: TRBJ2-1
clone_size: -
cdr3_aa: CASSHSTSEQFF
cdr3_nt: TGTGCCAGCAGCCACTCTACCTCAGAGCAGTTCTTC

d_call: -
v_call: TRBV2
j_call: TRBJ2-3
clone_size: -
cdr3_aa: CASRKTRDGTQYF
cdr3_nt: TGTGCCAGCAGAAAGACTAGAGACGGTACGCAGTATTTT

d_call: TRBD1
v_call: TRBV6-5
j_call: TRBJ2-5
clone_size: -
cdr3_aa: CASSYSIQGSFQYF
cdr3_nt: TGTGCCAGCAGTTACTCCATACAGGGGTCTTTCCAGTACTTC

d_call: TRBD1
v_call: TRBV6-5
j_call: TRBJ1-5
clone_size: -
cdr3_aa: CASSRRDSNQPQHF
cdr3_nt: TGTGCCAGCAGTCGCCGGGACAGTAATCAGCCCCAGCATTTT

d_call: -
v_call: TRBV18
j_call: TRBJ1-2
clone_size: -
cdr3_aa: CASSPTENYGYTF
cdr3_nt: TGTGCCAGCTCACCAACAGAAAACTATGGCTACACCTTC

d_call: -
v_call: TRBV6-1
j_call: TRBJ2-7
clone_size: -
cdr3_aa: CASSTPGESYEQYF
cdr3_nt: TGTGCCAGCAGTACCCCGGGGGAAAGCTACGAGCAGTACTTC

d_call: TRBD2
v_call: TRBV28
j_call: TRBJ2-1
clone_size: once
cdr3_aa: CASSLEAGVRTGEQFF
cdr3_nt: TGTGCCAGCAGTCTTGAAGCGGGAGTAAGGACCGGTGAGCAGTTCTTC

d_call: TRBD2
v_call: TRBV6-1
j_call: TRBJ2-3
clone_size: -
cdr3_aa: CASSLSGRDTDTQYF
cdr3_nt: TGTGCCAGCAGCCTTAGCGGGAGGGACACAGATACGCAGTATTTT

d_call: -
v_call: TRBV4-2
j_call: TRBJ2-2
clone_size: -
cdr3_aa: CASSQGAGTGELFF
cdr3_nt: TGTGCCAGCAGCCAAGGGGCCGGCACCGGGGAGCTGTTTTTT

d_call: -
v_call: TRBV7-5
j_call: TRBJ2-3
clone_size: -
cdr3_aa: CVRSLEGENTDTQYF
cdr3_nt: TGTGTCAGAAGCTTAGAGGGGGAAAACACAGATACGCAGTATTTT

d_call: -
v_call: TRBV2
j_call: TRBJ1-1
clone_size: few
cdr3_aa: CASSEALRFSWSGRTEAFF
cdr3_nt: TGTGCCAGCAGTGAAGCGCTTCGGTTTTCTTGGTCGGGTAGGACTGAAGCTTTCTTT

d_call: TRBD1
v_call: TRBV9
j_call: TRBJ2-1
clone_size: -
cdr3_aa: CASSVGQGVYNEQFF
cdr3_nt: TGTGCCAGCAGCGTAGGGCAGGGGGTGTACAATGAGCAGTTCTTC

d_call: TRBD1
v_call: TRBV7-3
j_call: TRBJ1-5
clone_size: -
cdr3_aa: CASSKDRGYNQPQHF
cdr3_nt: TGTGCCAGCAGCAAGGACAGGGGGTACAATCAGCCCCAGCATTTT

d_call: -
v_call: TRBV20-1
j_call: TRBJ2-5
clone_size: -
cdr3_aa: CSAIYGETQYF
cdr3_nt: TGCAGTGCGATATACGGTGAGACCCAGTACTTC

d_call: -
v_call: TRBV14
j_call: TRBJ2-7
clone_size: -
cdr3_aa: CASSQYETSEQYF
cdr3_nt: TGTGCCAGCAGCCAGTATGAGACTTCCGAGCAGTACTTC

d_call: -
v_call: TRBV7-8
j_call: TRBJ2-6
clone_size: once
cdr3_aa: CASSRGLGGANVLTF
cdr3_nt: TGTGCCAGCAGCCGCGGCTTGGGTGGGGCCAACGTCCTGACTTTC

d_call: TRBD2
v_call: TRBV29-1
j_call: TRBJ2-1
clone_size: -
cdr3_aa: CSTLGASGEYNEQFF
cdr3_nt: TGCAGCACCCTTGGCGCTAGCGGGGAGTACAATGAGCAGTTCTTC

d_call: -
v_call: TRBV19
j_call: TRBJ1-1
clone_size: -
cdr3_aa: CASSRTVNTEAFF
cdr3_nt: TGTGCCAGTAGTAGAACAGTTAACACTGAAGCTTTCTTT

d_call: -
v_call: TRBV6-1
j_call: TRBJ2-2
clone_size: -
cdr3_aa: CATRPGSSGELFF
cdr3_nt: TGTGCCACCCGTCCCGGGAGTAGCGGGGAGCTGTTTTTT

d_call: -
v_call: TRBV7-2
j_call: TRBJ1-1
clone_size: -
cdr3_aa: CASSLAGVNTEAFF
cdr3_nt: TGTGCCAGCAGCTTAGCAGGGGTGAACACTGAAGCTTTCTTT

d_call: -
v_call: TRBV30
j_call: TRBJ1-2
clone_size: -
cdr3_aa: CAWSLGGERGGYTF
cdr3_nt: TGTGCCTGGAGCCTCGGGGGGGAAAGGGGTGGCTACACCTTC

d_call: TRBD1
v_call: TRBV7-3
j_call: TRBJ2-1
clone_size: -
cdr3_aa: CASSLTYRQGQNEQFF
cdr3_nt: TGTGCCAGCAGCTTAACATACCGACAGGGCCAAAATGAGCAGTTCTTC

d_call: -
v_call: TRBV2
j_call: TRBJ2-6
clone_size: -
cdr3_aa: CASNFAGANVLTF
cdr3_nt: TGTGCCAGCAACTTCGCTGGGGCCAACGTCCTGACTTTC

d_call: -
v_call: TRBV5-4
j_call: TRBJ2-1
clone_size: -
cdr3_aa: CASSPYRDQQFF
cdr3_nt: TGTGCCAGCAGCCCGTACAGGGACCAGCAGTTCTTC

d_call: -
v_call: TRBV4-3
j_call: TRBJ2-3
clone_size: -
cdr3_aa: CASSQPVRGTTDTQYF
cdr3_nt: TGCGCCAGCAGCCAACCGGTACGGGGGACCACAGATACGCAGTATTTT

d_call: TRBD2
v_call: TRBV11-2
j_call: TRBJ2-3
clone_size: -
cdr3_aa: CASSLWGGTSTDTQYF
cdr3_nt: TGTGCCAGCAGCTTATGGGGAGGGACTAGCACAGATACGCAGTATTTT

d_call: TRBD1
v_call: TRBV6-5
j_call: TRBJ1-5
clone_size: -
cdr3_aa: CASSNTGGNQPQHF
cdr3_nt: TGTGCCAGCAGTAACACAGGGGGCAATCAGCCCCAGCATTTT

d_call: TRBD2
v_call: TRBV30
j_call: TRBJ2-1
clone_size: -
cdr3_aa: CAWSVLAGGHNEQFF
cdr3_nt: TGTGCCTGGAGTGTCTTAGCGGGAGGGCACAATGAGCAGTTCTTC

d_call: TRBD2
v_call: TRBV5-4
j_call: TRBJ2-7
clone_size: -
cdr3_aa: CASSLAAGVAKRGDF
cdr3_nt: TGTGCCAGCAGCTTGGCAGCGGGGGTGGCTAAGCGGGGGGACTTC

d_call: -
v_call: TRBV7-3
j_call: TRBJ2-5
clone_size: -
cdr3_aa: CASSLSGATKEETQYF
cdr3_nt: TGTGCCAGCAGCTTAAGCGGGGCTACTAAGGAGGAGACCCAGTACTTC

d_call: TRBD2
v_call: TRBV4-2
j_call: TRBJ2-3
clone_size: -
cdr3_aa: CASSFSGGAGGLGTDTQYF
cdr3_nt: TGTGCCAGCAGTTTTAGCGGGGGGGCCGGAGGGCTCGGCACAGATACGCAGTATTTT